The 9 T cell receptor beta chains below all came from one sample that was sequenced in a study of T cells after posttransplantation cyclophosphamide. Cyclophosphamide on days +3 and +4 followed busulfan-fludarabine conditioning and a marrow graft. Repertoires were generated with immunoSEQ multiplex PCR, while TCRdb's copy carries only in-frame clones and drops some. Among approximately 17,000 clones listed, roughly 81% were seen once. The specimen was CD8+ T cells sorted from PBMCs, collected around 2,000 days after a stem cell transplant with posttransplant cyclophosphamide. The receptors originated from a female patient between 40 and 50 years old who received an allogeneic stem cell transplant from a related donor, was CMV-positive, and had no GVHD. The graft donor may account for some of the T cells.

J is TRBJ1-2 and V is TRBV29-1, with 8 bases aligning to TRBD1. The CDR3 consists of 12 residues. V trimming: 6 bases; J trimming: 8 bases; junction bases outside the gene matches: 8. The germline V gene encodes CDR1 SQVTM and CDR2 ANQGSEA. CDR3: CSVPGDRIGYTF. CDR3 nucleotide sequence: TGCAGCGTCCCCGGGGACAGGATCGGCTACACCTTC.

This chain links TRBV11-2 with TRBJ1-6; no clear D gene. This CDR3 is built from 15 residues. CDR1 and CDR2 (germline): SGHAT, FQNNGV. V shed 5 bases and J shed 9 bases, with 17 bases lying between them. CDR3: CASSPIAGKSSPLHF. The CDR3 DNA reads as TGTGCCAGCAGCCCGATAGCGGGGAAGAGTTCACCCCTCCACTTT. The variable domain in full, completed from reference TRBV11-2 and TRBJ1-6, reads EAGVAQSPRYKIIEKRQSVAFWCNPISGHATLYWYQQILGQGPKLLIQFQNNGVVDDSQLPKDRFSAERLKGVDSTLKIQPAKLEDSAVYLCASSPIAGKSSPLHFGNGTRLTVT.

The genes are TRBV9 and TRBJ2-5; TRBD2 agrees at 13 bases. The germline V gene has CDR1 SGDLS and CDR2 YYNGEE. The CDR3 extends over 15 amino acids. Trimming at V came to 3 bases and at J to 3 bases, leaving 2 bases not matched to a gene. The CDR3 reads CASSEGTSGKETQYF. CDR3 sequence (DNA): TGTGCCAGCAGCGAGGGGACTAGCGGGAAAGAGACCCAGTACTTC.

In its sample, this clone was seen a few times. The rearrangement links TRBV19 to TRBJ2-2; TRBD1 might be the D (5 bases). Germline assignment: CDR1 LNHDA and CDR2 SQIVND (reference sequence). V was clipped by 2 bases and J by 3 bases, with 22 bases between them. The CDR3 runs 19 residues. As DNA, the CDR3 is TGTGCCAGTAGTATAAAGGGGCAGATCACACCTCTTCACACCGGGGAGCTGTTTTTT. Protein sequence: CASSIKGQITPLHTGELFF.

The rearrangement links TRBV7-6 to TRBJ2-3; unclear D gene. V was shortened by 5 bases and J by 3 bases, with 15 bases between the two germline ends. The CDR3 contains 15 residues. The germline V gene encodes CDR1 SGHVS and CDR2 FNYEAQ. The CDR3 DNA is TGTGCCAGCAGCCAGGAAGGTGTTAGTACAGATACGCAGTATTTT. Protein product: CASSQEGVSTDTQYF.

This clone was counted a single time. The chain has TRBV7-9 and TRBJ2-1; TRBD2 matches 8 bases. Germline CDR1 and CDR2: SEHNR and FQNEAQ (reference sequence). This CDR3 comprises 13 residues. V dropped 5 bases and J dropped 8; count of bases not matched to a gene: 5. The CDR3 DNA follows: TGTGCCAGCAGCCCGGGGACTAGTGATGAGCAGTTCTTC. Its translation: CASSPGTSDEQFF. Full variable domain (outside the CDR3, taken from reference TRBV7-9 and TRBJ2-1): DTGVSQNPRHKITKRGQNVTFRCDPISEHNRLYWYRQTLGQGPEFLTYFQNEAQLEKSRLLSDRFSAERPKGSFSTLEIQRTEQGDSAMYLCASSPGTSDEQFFGPGTRLTVL.

V usage is TRBV5-4 and J usage is TRBJ2-1, with 7 bases that match TRBD1. Per germline, CDR1 SGHNT and CDR2 YYREEE (reference sequence). With V trimmed by 2 bases and J by 9 bases, 5 bases remained unmatched. There are 13 residues in the CDR3. The CDR3 nucleotides are TGTGCCAGCAGCTTTGAGGGGGCCAGTGAGCAGTTCTTC. It yields the protein CASSFEGASEQFF.

CDR3 loop: CASTLTTGVGTEAFF. CDR3 DNA sequence: TGTGCCAGCACCCTTACGACAGGGGTGGGAACTGAAGCTTTCTTT. This sequence joins TRBV6-5 and TRBJ1-1, with 8 bases aligning to TRBD1. This CDR3 has 15 residues. Germline trimming cut 7 bases from V and 5 bases from J; bases unmatched to any gene: 12. Looked up from germline, CDR1 is MNHEY and CDR2 is SVGAGI.

The rearrangement links TRBV5-1 to TRBJ2-7; D call uncertain. The germline gives CDR1 SGHRS, CDR2 YFSETQ. This CDR3 comprises 13 residues. Between the trimmed V and J ends, which lost 0 bases and 2 bases, there was a span of 6 bases. In nucleotides, the CDR3 is TGCGCCAGCAGCTTGGATGCAGCCTACGAGCAGTACTTC. Its translation is CASSLDAAYEQYF.